These 5 T cell receptor beta chains share one sample of origin, sequenced in a study of T cell repertoires in cytomegalovirus infection. No cognate antigen is known for these TCRs. MiXCR, applied by TCRdb to the reads, yields one record per CDR3 protein. The repertoire holds about 340,000 distinct CDR3 sequences, under 35% seen once, with 20% in the top ten. This material consisted of cultured PBMCs, taken from culture after CMV antigen stimulation. Source of these receptors: a human donor in good health (CMV status not recorded). Some clones in this sample may be carry-over from other donors' samples.

The sample holds a few counts of this clonotype. The chain is built from TRBV2 and TRBJ2-7; 13 bases align to TRBD2. This CDR3 has 18 amino acids. The V gene's germline CDR1 is SNHLY and CDR2 FYNNEI. V lost 2 bases, J lost 0 bases, and 7 bases stayed unmatched. CDR3 region: CASSEIELAGGSSYEQYF. Written as DNA, the CDR3 is TGTGCCAGCAGTGAAATTGAACTAGCGGGGGGGAGCTCCTACGAGCAGTACTTC.

The chain employs TRBV28 and TRBJ2-1; 9 positions agree with TRBD1. The CDR3 covers 13 residues. V lost 5 bases and J lost 9; bases outside the gene matches: 5. The germline V gene has CDR1 MDHEN and CDR2 SYDVKM. The CDR3 bases are TGTGCCAGCAGTCTCGGACAGGGGTTTGAGCAGTTCTTC. Translated: CASSLGQGFEQFF.

This chain links TRBV9 with TRBJ1-2, with D possibly matching TRBD1 (6 bases). This CDR3 comprises 15 residues. V was clipped by 0 bases and J by 8 bases, with 17 bases between them. Per the germline V gene, CDR1 is SGDLS and CDR2 is YYNGEE. The CDR3 reads CASSVGSSQGGGYTF. Here the CDR3 DNA reads TGTGCCAGCAGCGTAGGGTCGTCACAGGGAGGGGGCTACACCTTC.

This sequence joins TRBV6-1 and TRBJ2-1; TRBD2 matches 12 bases. Germline V gives CDR1 MNHNS, CDR2 SASEGT. This CDR3 comprises 16 residues. Trimming removed 4 bases from V and 5 bases from J; junction bases left unmatched: 6. In nucleotides, the CDR3 is TGTGCCAGCAGTGCCACTAGCGGGGGGACCAACAATGAGCAGTTCTTC. Its translation is CASSATSGGTNNEQFF.

This clonotype has just a few counts. J is TRBJ2-2 and V is TRBV11-2; TRBD1 matches at 7 bases. The germline gives CDR1 SGHAT, CDR2 FQNNGV. V shed 4 bases, J shed 2 bases, and the junction held 13 bases outside the gene matches. The CDR3 length is 18 residues. The CDR3 DNA follows: TGTGCCAGCAGCTCCGCCAGACTGGGACAGCGTAACACCGGGGAGCTGTTTTTT. Translation: CASSSARLGQRNTGELFF.